These 7 T cell receptor beta chains share one sample of origin, sequenced in a study of blood T cell repertoires in COVID-19. The data were produced by immunoSEQ multiplex PCR, yet TCRdb's version contains in-frame clones alone and is incomplete. The repertoire includes about 500,000 clones, about 91% of them detected once, and approximately 0.9% sits in the top ten. Sequenced sample: peripheral blood. The receptor source for this set is a man between 18 and 29 years old with COVID-19, enrolled during active disease.

On this clone: An end of the junction does not agree with germline; a read error may underlie this. V gene TRBV3-1 (or the pseudogene TRBV3-2) combines with J gene TRBJ1-3, with unresolved D. The CDR3 runs 15 residues. CDR1 and CDR2 from the germline V gene are LGHDT and YNNKEL (reference sequence). CDR3 DNA: TGTGCCAGCAGCCTCCGACAAGCCTCTGGAAACATCATATATTTT. It encodes CASSLRQASGNIIYF.

V and J are TRBV27 and TRBJ2-7; D ambiguous. Trimming pared 6 bases from V and 0 bases from J, leaving 6 bases between. The CDR3 is 12 residues long. The germline CDR1 and CDR2 sequences are MNHEY and SMNVEV (reference sequence). The CDR3, as DNA: TGTGCCAGCAGGGGCAGCTCCTACGAGCAGTACTTC. Translated, it gives CASRGSSYEQYF.

The chain is built from TRBV3-1 (or the pseudogene TRBV3-2) and TRBJ1-2; D may be TRBD1 (6 bases). The CDR3 is 14 residues long. Trimming stripped 4 bases from V and 4 bases from J, with 13 bases between. CDR1 and CDR2 from the germline V gene are LGHDT and YNNKEL (reference sequence). CDR3 nucleotide sequence: TGTGCCAGCAGCCCTACTGGGACAATCTATGGCTACACCTTC. It translates to CASSPTGTIYGYTF.

V gene TRBV5-8 combines with J gene TRBJ2-7, with 13 bases matching TRBD2. Germline lookup yields CDR1 SGHTS and CDR2 YDEGEE. The V segment lost 4 bases and the J segment 3 bases; nucleotides outside the gene matches: 1. The CDR3 has 14 amino acids. CDR3 coding DNA: TGTGCCAGCAGCACTAGCGGGGGGGACTACGAGCAGTACTTC. As protein: CASSTSGGDYEQYF. The full variable domain, rest sourced from reference TRBV5-8 and TRBJ2-7, is EAGVTQSPTHLIKTRGQQATLRCSPISGHTSVYWYQQALGLGLQFLLWYDEGEERNRGNFPPRFSGRQFPNYSSELNVNALELEDSALYLCASSTSGGDYEQYFGPGTRLTVT.

CDR3 coding DNA: TGCAGCGTTGATGGGACTAGCCATAACAATGAGCAGTTCTTC. It codes for CSVDGTSHNNEQFF. This chain connects TRBV29-1 to TRBJ2-1, with 9 nucleotides matching TRBD2. Germline V gene sequence: CDR1 SQVTM, CDR2 ANQGSEA. Trimming took 3 bases from V and 5 from J; bases not matched to a gene: 5. This CDR3 spans 14 amino acids.

The chain employs TRBV5-1 and TRBJ2-7, with a weak D call TRBD1 (6 bases). Germline lookup yields CDR1 SGHRS and CDR2 YFSETQ. With 5 bases removed from V and 3 bases from J, the gap between germline ends came to 24 bases. The CDR3 totals 17 residues. The CDR3 is CASRALSPLTGLYEQYF. Here the CDR3 DNA reads TGCGCCAGCAGGGCCCTTTCACCCCTCACAGGGCTCTACGAGCAGTACTTC.

This rearrangement joins TRBV5-8 to TRBJ1-5, with D tentatively TRBD1 (6 bases). Per the germline V gene, CDR1 is SGHTS and CDR2 is YDEGEE. The CDR3 sequence is 15 residues long. V shed 3 bases and J shed 3 bases, with 13 bases lying between them. DNA for the CDR3: TGTGCCAGCAGCTCGAAAGGACAGCACAATCAGCCCCAGCATTTT. Protein: CASSSKGQHNQPQHF.